This T cell receptor beta chain was recovered during a study of blood T cell repertoires in COVID-19. Looking at the study overall: The samples span acute and convalescent COVID-19 from the United States, Italy and Spain.

Profiling relied on immunoSEQ multiplex PCR, and the TCRdb table lists in-frame clones only, not all of them. The sample records some 120,000 clones, roughly 84% being singletons. Sequenced input: peripheral blood. The source is a woman between 25 and 40 years old who had recovered from COVID-19.

The CDR3 protein is CASSWNDRGTDTQYF. The CDR3 DNA is TGCGCCAGCAGCTGGAACGACAGGGGCACAGATACGCAGTATTTT. The chain recombines TRBV5-1 with TRBJ2-3; 7 bases are a match to TRBD1. After removal of 3 bases from V and 1 base from J, the junction contained 5 bases not matched to a gene. CDR1 is SGHRS and CDR2 is YFSETQ in the germline V gene. This CDR3 contains 15 residues.